The next 2 T cell receptor beta chains were all read from a single sample in a study of shared clonotypes between healthy human individuals. The protocol was immunoSEQ multiplex PCR, while the TCRdb copy is restricted to in-frame clones and leaves out a portion. The data show some 1.5 million clones, with 95% to 99% seen just once and 0.4% to 0.45% held by the top ten. The source material was naive CD4+ T cells sorted from blood. Subset reported: CD45RA+ positively selected. Source of these receptors: a man aged 25 to 45 in good health.

The J gene is TRBJ2-2, the V gene TRBV5-1; a possible D gene is TRBD1 (7 bases). From germline, CDR1 is SGHRS and CDR2 YFSETQ. CDR3 length: 16 residues. V lost 0 bases to trimming and J lost 2 bases, with 11 bases between them. The CDR3 sequence is CASSLDQGGNTGELFF. CDR3 sequence (DNA): TGCGCCAGCAGCTTGGACCAGGGGGGAAACACCGGGGAGCTGTTTTTT.

The chain uses TRBV9 and TRBJ2-1; TRBD2 might be the D (6 bases). The CDR3 is 13 residues long. Germline V gene lookup returns CDR1 SGDLS and CDR2 YYNGEE. With 4 bases removed from V and 9 bases from J, the gap between germline ends came to 14 bases. The CDR3 here is CASSPGGAFEQFF. The CDR3 nucleotides are TGTGCCAGCAGCCCCGGGGGAGCCTTTGAGCAGTTCTTC.